The TCR beta chain described here comes from a study of beta chain features in type 1 diabetes. Overall study results and limits: Among patients with Type 1 diabetes, TCRB CDR3s were moderately but significantly shorter in every one of the four CD4+ subsets. Although PCR might favor shorter templates, it would do so equally in patients and controls.

The study reverse transcribed the entire isolated RNA, so it sequenced expressed TCRB transcripts. The table came from immunoSEQ multiplex PCR; TCRdb's copy has only in-frame clones and leaves some out. Here the sample spans 400,000 or so clones, over 10% being singletons. For this clone: Antigen unknown.

The V and J ends lost 4 bases and 2 bases respectively, with 11 bases between them. CDR3 length equals 14 residues. Germline CDR1 SNHLY, CDR2 FYNNEI. The sequenced sample was naive CD4+ T cells from blood. The chain is built from TRBV2 and TRBJ2-5; D is perhaps TRBD2 (5 bases). This receptor was obtained from a woman between 18 and 30 years old with type 1 diabetes. The CDR3, as DNA: TGTGCCAGCAGTGCAGGACTTACTCAAGAGACCCAGTACTTC. Translated, it gives CASSAGLTQETQYF.